The 13 T cell receptor beta chains below all came from one sample that was sequenced in a study of immune cell composition in non-small cell lung cancer. Using immunoSEQ multiplex PCR, the repertoire was profiled, and TCRdb retains in-frame clones only, with some absent. The sample gives under 1,200 clones, 65% to 70% of which show up once; roughly 71% is in the top ten. The sequencing input was lung tumor tissue. The receptors originated from a human donor with non-small cell lung cancer.

The chain carries TRBV6-1 and TRBJ1-6; possibly TRBD1 for D (6 bases). With 5 bases removed from V and 8 bases from J, the gap between germline ends came to 13 bases. The CDR3 is made up of 14 amino acids. Per germline, CDR1 MNHNS and CDR2 SASEGT. The CDR3 region has the DNA TGTGCCAGCAGTACCGACAGGCTCGATTCACCCCTCCACTTT. Its protein product is CASSTDRLDSPLHF.

The gene calls are TRBV30 and TRBJ1-5, with unresolved D. The CDR3 is 17 amino acids. The germline gives CDR1 GTSNPN, CDR2 SVGIG (reference sequence). Trimming cost V 3 bases and J 6 bases, with 24 bases left between them. The CDR3 protein is CAWSRSRGSLMGQPQHF. The CDR3 coding sequence is TGTGCCTGGAGCCGCTCCAGAGGGAGCTTGATGGGTCAGCCCCAGCATTTT.

The CDR3 spells CAISESISRAGQETQYF. The CDR3 DNA sequence: TGTGCCATCAGTGAGTCGATTTCCAGGGCAGGCCAAGAGACCCAGTACTTC. The rearrangement uses TRBV10-3 and TRBJ2-5, with a tentative D call TRBD1 (5 bases). Germline V CDR1 and CDR2: ENHRY, SYGVKD. The CDR3 is 17 residues long. V lost 0 bases and J 1 base, leaving 15 bases between the germline ends.

V usage is TRBV30 and J usage is TRBJ2-3; 7 nucleotides line up with TRBD1. V lost 8 bases, J lost 3 bases, and 17 bases stayed unmatched. The CDR3 has 16 residues. CDR1 and CDR2 from the germline V gene are GTSNPN and SVGIG (reference sequence). CDR3 sequence: CAGTDRARQQTDTQYF. The CDR3 region has the DNA TGTGCCGGAACCGACAGGGCCCGACAGCAGACAGATACGCAGTATTTT.

The gene calls are TRBV7-8 and TRBJ1-2, with 9 bases aligning to TRBD1. V lost 5 bases, J lost 4 bases, and 8 bases stayed unmatched. The CDR3 is 15 amino acids. The V gene's germline CDR1 is SGHVS and CDR2 FQNEAQ. The CDR3, as DNA: TGTGCCAGCAGCACCAGGACAGGGGCGAGCTATGGCTACACCTTC. This codes for CASSTRTGASYGYTF. Combining the CDR3 with reference TRBV7-8 and TRBJ1-2 gives the whole variable domain GAGVSQSPRYKVAKRGQDVALRCDPISGHVSLFWYQQALGQGPEFLTYFQNEAQLDKSGLPSDRFFAERPEGSVSTLKIQRTQQEDSAVYLCASSTRTGASYGYTFGSGTRLTVV.

V is TRBV7-2 and J is TRBJ2-3; tentatively, D is TRBD2 (5 bases). Germline-derived CDR1 and CDR2 are SGHTA and FQGNSA. With 2 bases removed from V and 9 bases from J, the gap between germline ends came to 15 bases. This CDR3 has 14 amino acids. CDR3 bases: TGTGCCAGCAGCTTAACTAGAGTAGCAGGCACGCAGTATTTT. Translation gives CASSLTRVAGTQYF. Variable domain in full (rest from reference TRBV7-2 and TRBJ2-3): GAGVSQSPSNKVTEKGKDVELRCDPISGHTALYWYRQSLGQGLEFLIYFQGNSAPDKSGLPSDRFSAERTGGSVSTLTIQRTQQEDSAVYLCASSLTRVAGTQYFGPGTRLTVL.

The gene calls are TRBV5-4 and TRBJ2-1; 9 nucleotides agree with TRBD1. The J segment lost 3 bases and the V segment lost 1 base, leaving 2 bases of the junction unmatched. The CDR3 runs to 15 residues. Germline CDR1 and CDR2: SGHNT and YYREEE (reference sequence). The CDR3 loop is CASSLTGGNYNEQFF. The DNA of the CDR3 is TGTGCCAGCAGCTTGACAGGGGGCAACTACAATGAGCAGTTCTTC.

The CDR3 protein is CATLPGTGAMNTEAFF. In DNA, the CDR3 is TGTGCCACCTTACCGGGGACAGGTGCCATGAACACTGAAGCTTTCTTT. This rearrangement joins TRBV15 to TRBJ1-1, with 8 bases aligning to TRBD1. In germline, CDR1 is LNHNV, CDR2 YYDKDF (reference sequence). The CDR3 is 16 amino acids. The trim removed 8 bases at V and 0 bases at J, leaving 11 bases unmatched.

Only a few counts were recorded for this clone. V and J are TRBV7-9 and TRBJ1-2, with D possibly matching TRBD1 (6 bases). CDR3 size: 14 residues. Per the germline V gene, CDR1 is SEHNR and CDR2 is FQNEAQ (reference sequence). Trimming removed 5 bases from V and 7 bases from J, with 17 bases in between. CDR3 nucleotide sequence: TGTGCCAGCAGCGCACTTACAGGGACGGGTGGCTACACCTTC. Translated: CASSALTGTGGYTF.

There are a few counts of this clone. This chain joins TRBV30 and TRBJ1-2; tentative D call: TRBD1 (5 bases). Trimming shortened V by 0 bases and J by 4 bases, and 12 bases separated the two germline ends. CDR1 and CDR2 from the germline V gene are GTSNPN and SVGIG (reference sequence). This CDR3 is 14 amino acids long. CDR3: CAWSVWGGSYGYTF. Written as DNA, the CDR3 is TGTGCCTGGAGTGTATGGGGGGGATCCTATGGCTACACCTTC.

This clone was detected only a few times. The chain employs TRBV6-1 and TRBJ1-5; no reliable D call. The ends were cut back, 4 bases at V and 7 bases at J, with 14 bases in the middle. The CDR3 loop spans 14 amino acids. The germline V gene encodes CDR1 MNHNS and CDR2 SASEGT. CDR3 sequence: CASSVSNEGQPQHF. The CDR3 nucleotides read TGTGCCAGCAGTGTTAGTAATGAGGGCCAGCCCCAGCATTTT.

The chain is built from TRBV6-1 and TRBJ2-5; the D gene is possibly TRBD2 (5 bases). The J call may be mistaken, given a closer DNA end match to TRBJ2-7. Per the germline V gene, CDR1 is MNHNS and CDR2 is SASEGT. CDR3 size: 13 residues. The CDR3 DNA is TGTGCCAGCAGTGAAGGGCGGGCCTACGAGCAGTACTTC. Amino acid sequence: CASSEGRAYEQYF.

The V gene is TRBV7-2, the J gene TRBJ2-1; the match to TRBD2 covers 12 bases. V lost 1 base, J lost 6 bases, and 1 base stayed unmatched. The CDR3 consists of 15 residues. The V gene's germline CDR1 is SGHTA and CDR2 FQGNSA. CDR3 coding DNA: TGTGCCAGCAGCTTAGTGACTAGCGGGGGCAATGAGCAGTTCTTC. Its translation is CASSLVTSGGNEQFF. The full variable domain, its missing parts supplied by reference TRBV7-2 and TRBJ2-1, is GAGVSQSPSNKVTEKGKDVELRCDPISGHTALYWYRQSLGQGLEFLIYFQGNSAPDKSGLPSDRFSAERTGGSVSTLTIQRTQQEDSAVYLCASSLVTSGGNEQFFGPGTRLTVL.